This T cell receptor (beta chain) was profiled in a study of T cell responses to AZD1222 COVID-19 vaccine. Regarding this clone: Its matching antigen is unknown. The sample contains more than one DNA sequence encoding this CDR3.

Assay: immunoSEQ multiplex PCR; the TCRdb copy retains only in-frame clones and omits some. The sample includes 250,000 to 300,000 clones, approximately 94% of them seen just once. Notes on the study in general: The number of AZD1222 recipients seropositive at baseline was only 6 or 7.

Germline V gene sequence: CDR1 LNHDA, CDR2 SQIVND (reference sequence). This CDR3 is built from 13 residues. V gave up 5 bases and J gave up 5 bases, with 10 bases separating them. The source material was peripheral blood, sampled 28 days after the second AZD1222 dose. V usage is TRBV19 and J usage is TRBJ1-5, with D possibly matching TRBD1 (5 bases). The clonotype was recovered from an adult who received the AZD1222 COVID-19 vaccine. CDR3 in amino acids: CASSRQGDQPQHF. In DNA form, the CDR3 reads TGTGCCAGTAGTCGCCAGGGAGATCAGCCCCAGCATTTT.